A selection of T cell receptor beta chains follows, all from one sample in a study of blood T cells in healthy people across ages. MiXCR, applied by TCRdb to the 5' RACE reads, yields one record per CDR3 protein. This sample yields 1 million or so distinct CDR3 sequences, of which approximately 25% are seen a single time; less than 0.85% belongs to the top ten. In addition, the sample was reused for a study of T cells of mothers and their children.

Sequencing input: blood. Source of these receptors: a girl aged 2-15 years in good health. Both conserved end residues are part of each CDR3. Fields, in order: D gene, J gene, clone size, V gene, CDR3 protein, CDR3 DNA. A D gene is named only where the DNA matches it firmly. Rows give clone size only sometimes, using once, few, many, or a class for an expanded clone.

.,TRBJ1-4,few,TRBV7-9,CASSLAVGEKLFF,TGTGCCAGCAGCTTAGCGGTTGGGGAAAAACTGTTTTTT
.,TRBJ2-3,.,TRBV4-2,CASSPAIGETDTQYF,TGTGCCAGCAGCCCCGCGATAGGGGAAACAGATACGCAGTATTTT
.,TRBJ2-2,.,TRBV12-3/TRBV12-4,CASKIAAELFF,TGTGCCAGCAAAATAGCCGCGGAGCTGTTTTTT
.,TRBJ1-5,.,TRBV5-6,CASSLEGGVAQPQHF,TGTGCCAGCAGCCTGGAGGGTGGGGTAGCTCAGCCCCAGCATTTT
.,TRBJ1-5,few,TRBV9,CASSVGTPGQPQHF,TGTGCCAGCAGCGTAGGAACCCCTGGGCAGCCCCAGCATTTT
TRBD1,TRBJ2-2,few,TRBV5-5,CASASGTGIATGELFF,TGTGCCAGCGCTTCAGGGACAGGGATCGCGACCGGGGAGCTGTTTTTT
TRBD1,TRBJ2-2,many,TRBV20-1,CSARGTGQGLTGELFF,TGCAGTGCTAGAGGTACTGGACAGGGCCTCACCGGGGAGCTGTTTTTT
.,TRBJ2-4,once,TRBV6-6,CASSYERPRVTIQYF,TGTGCCAGCAGTTACGAGAGGCCCCGGGTGACAATTCAGTACTTC
TRBD1,TRBJ2-5,few,TRBV20-1,CSARDPWGQGQETQYF,TGCAGTGCTAGAGACCCCTGGGGACAGGGGCAAGAGACCCAGTACTTC
.,TRBJ2-7,.,TRBV29-1,CSVATPSSYEQYF,TGCAGCGTTGCCACTCCCAGCTCCTACGAGCAGTACTTC
.,TRBJ1-1,few,TRBV4-3,CASSQAQGLTEAFF,TGCGCCAGCAGCCAAGCTCAGGGCCTCACTGAAGCTTTCTTT
TRBD1,TRBJ2-7,few,TRBV3-1,CASSQLGQEFEQYF,TGTGCCAGCAGCCAATTAGGACAGGAGTTCGAGCAGTACTTC
.,TRBJ1-4,.,TRBV14,CASSQDAGWNEKLFF,TGTGCCAGCAGCCAAGATGCAGGATGGAATGAAAAACTGTTTTTT
.,TRBJ2-7,.,TRBV29-1,CSVETGMGYEQYF,TGCAGCGTTGAAACGGGAATGGGTTACGAGCAGTACTTC
.,TRBJ1-2,few,TRBV9,CASARGVGYTF,TGTGCCAGCGCTCGAGGGGTTGGCTACACCTTC
TRBD1,TRBJ2-3,.,TRBV12-3/TRBV12-4,CASRHRPTGQLTDTQYF,TGTGCCAGCAGGCACCGACCCACGGGACAGCTCACAGATACGCAGTATTTT
TRBD2,TRBJ2-7,few,TRBV12-3/TRBV12-4,CASRQRGSSYEQYF,TGTGCCAGCAGGCAGCGGGGGAGCTCCTACGAGCAGTACTTC
.,TRBJ2-3,.,TRBV6-5,CASRRRLGATQYF,TGTGCCAGCAGGCGAAGACTAGGAGCTACGCAGTATTTT
.,TRBJ1-2,few,TRBV20-1,CSASFGTEGYTF,TGCAGTGCGTCTTTCGGGACGGAAGGCTACACCTTC
.,TRBJ2-4,few,TRBV6-4,CASSDPLTYRDIQYF,TGTGCCAGCAGTGACCCGCTTACTTATAGGGACATTCAGTACTTC
.,TRBJ2-7,few,TRBV6-1,CASSSGYLSSYEQYF,TGTGCCAGCAGTTCCGGTTATCTTAGCTCCTACGAGCAGTACTTC
TRBD2,TRBJ2-6,.,TRBV7-3,CASSFGTNSGANVLTF,TGTGCCAGCAGCTTCGGGACTAACTCTGGGGCCAACGTCCTGACTTTC
.,TRBJ2-2,.,TRBV10-1,CASSESEYTGELFF,TGCGCCAGCAGTGAGTCTGAGTACACCGGGGAGCTGTTTTTT
.,TRBJ2-6,.,TRBV15,CATSRVPRTGANVLTF,TGTGCCACCAGCAGAGTACCCCGGACAGGGGCCAACGTCCTGACTTTC
.,TRBJ2-3,few,TRBV11-3,CASSLWGERAPDTQYF,TGTGCCAGCAGCCTCTGGGGAGAGCGGGCCCCTGATACGCAGTATTTT
.,TRBJ2-5,.,TRBV6-2/TRBV6-3,CASGTLDPTRGTQYF,TGTGCCAGCGGGACGCTCGACCCAACCCGGGGGACCCAGTACTTC